These T cell receptor beta chains were read from a single sample in a study of shared clonotypes between healthy human individuals. Profiling relied on immunoSEQ multiplex PCR, and the TCRdb table lists in-frame clones only, not all of them. In the table there are about 2.4 million clones, approximately 92% of which are singletons. Sequencing used naive CD4+ T cells sorted from blood. All receptors derive from a man between 18 and 35 years old in good health. CDR3s include the opening cysteine and the closing phenylalanine or tryptophan. The D gene is left open where the match is weak. Clone size, where shown, is once, few, many, or a class for clones that have expanded.

clone_size: -; j_call: TRBJ2-1; v_call: TRBV4-3; d_call: TRBD1; cdr3_aa: CASSLGQGGYNEQFF; cdr3_nt: TGCGCCAGCAGCCTGGGACAGGGCGGTTACAATGAGCAGTTCTTC
clone_size: -; j_call: TRBJ1-4; v_call: TRBV18; d_call: -; cdr3_aa: CASSERTGANEKLFF; cdr3_nt: TGTGCCAGCTCAGAGAGAACGGGGGCTAATGAAAAACTGTTTTTT
clone_size: once; j_call: TRBJ1-4; v_call: TRBV28; d_call: -; cdr3_aa: CASSLARDGSATNEKLFF; cdr3_nt: TGTGCCAGCAGTTTAGCCCGGGACGGCAGTGCAACTAATGAAAAACTGTTTTTT
clone_size: -; j_call: TRBJ2-2; v_call: TRBV6-1; d_call: TRBD1; cdr3_aa: CASMTGPNTGELFF; cdr3_nt: TGTGCCAGCATGACAGGGCCGAACACCGGGGAGCTGTTTTTT
clone_size: -; j_call: TRBJ2-7; v_call: TRBV4-2; d_call: -; cdr3_aa: CASSPEQGTYEQYF; cdr3_nt: TGTGCCAGCAGCCCAGAACAGGGAACCTACGAGCAGTACTTC
clone_size: -; j_call: TRBJ2-1; v_call: TRBV7-2; d_call: TRBD2; cdr3_aa: CASSLPGLAGIEQFF; cdr3_nt: TGTGCCAGCAGCTTGCCGGGACTAGCGGGAATTGAGCAGTTCTTC
clone_size: -; j_call: TRBJ2-7; v_call: TRBV5-6; d_call: TRBD1; cdr3_aa: CASSFAGTDYEQYF; cdr3_nt: TGTGCCAGCAGCTTCGCCGGGACAGATTACGAGCAGTACTTC
clone_size: -; j_call: TRBJ2-3; v_call: TRBV29-1; d_call: -; cdr3_aa: CSLEGRLSTDTQYF; cdr3_nt: TGCAGCCTAGAAGGCAGGCTAAGCACAGATACGCAGTATTTT
clone_size: -; j_call: TRBJ2-5; v_call: TRBV5-1; d_call: -; cdr3_aa: CASSLERVGETQYF; cdr3_nt: TGCGCCAGCAGCTTGGAACGAGTGGGGGAGACCCAGTACTTC
clone_size: -; j_call: TRBJ2-7; v_call: TRBV19; d_call: TRBD2; cdr3_aa: CASSTRGTSGHEQYF; cdr3_nt: TGTGCCAGTAGTACTAGAGGGACTAGCGGTCACGAGCAGTACTTC
clone_size: -; j_call: TRBJ2-5; v_call: TRBV5-1; d_call: -; cdr3_aa: CASSGIIGQQETQYF; cdr3_nt: TGCGCCAGCAGCGGAATAATAGGACAGCAAGAGACCCAGTACTTC
clone_size: -; j_call: TRBJ2-7; v_call: TRBV9; d_call: TRBD2; cdr3_aa: CASSVGGTTPGEQYF; cdr3_nt: TGTGCCAGCAGCGTAGGAGGGACTACCCCGGGCGAGCAGTACTTC
clone_size: -; j_call: TRBJ1-2; v_call: TRBV28; d_call: TRBD1; cdr3_aa: CASSLSPGTGGDYGYTF; cdr3_nt: TGTGCCAGCAGTTTATCCCCCGGGACAGGGGGCGACTATGGCTACACCTTC
clone_size: -; j_call: TRBJ2-3; v_call: TRBV5-4; d_call: -; cdr3_aa: CASSPVGTDTQYF; cdr3_nt: TGTGCCAGCAGCCCCGTAGGCACAGATACGCAGTATTTT
clone_size: -; j_call: TRBJ2-7; v_call: TRBV6-1; d_call: TRBD1; cdr3_aa: CASSVGQVDYYEQYF; cdr3_nt: TGTGCCAGCAGCGTGGGACAGGTTGACTACTACGAGCAGTACTTC
clone_size: -; j_call: TRBJ2-3; v_call: TRBV2; d_call: TRBD2; cdr3_aa: CASSEDLLGGGKYF; cdr3_nt: TGTGCCAGCAGTGAAGATCTACTAGGCGGGGGGAAGTATTTT
clone_size: -; j_call: TRBJ2-7; v_call: TRBV18; d_call: TRBD1; cdr3_aa: CASSSRDSPSYEQYF; cdr3_nt: TGTGCCAGCTCAAGCCGGGACAGTCCCTCCTACGAGCAGTACTTC
clone_size: -; j_call: TRBJ1-4; v_call: TRBV9; d_call: -; cdr3_aa: CASSLTAHPTNEKLFF; cdr3_nt: TGTGCCAGCAGTTTGACAGCACACCCAACTAATGAAAAACTGTTTTTT
clone_size: -; j_call: TRBJ1-6; v_call: TRBV18; d_call: TRBD1; cdr3_aa: CASSPDALSYRGHNSPLHF; cdr3_nt: TGTGCCAGCTCACCAGATGCCCTCTCTTACAGGGGGCACAATTCACCCCTCCACTTT
clone_size: -; j_call: TRBJ2-3; v_call: TRBV30; d_call: -; cdr3_aa: CALSGGTDTQYF; cdr3_nt: TGTGCCCTCAGCGGAGGAACAGATACGCAGTATTTT
clone_size: -; j_call: TRBJ2-4; v_call: TRBV11-3; d_call: -; cdr3_aa: CASNLPIGLAKNIQYF; cdr3_nt: TGTGCCAGCAACCTGCCGATAGGGCTAGCCAAAAACATTCAGTACTTC
clone_size: -; j_call: TRBJ2-6; v_call: TRBV10-2; d_call: -; cdr3_aa: CASRSPSGANVLTF; cdr3_nt: TGCGCCAGCAGAAGCCCCTCTGGGGCCAACGTCCTGACTTTC
clone_size: -; j_call: TRBJ1-1; v_call: TRBV7-9; d_call: -; cdr3_aa: CASSLASYITGTNTEAFF; cdr3_nt: TGTGCCAGCAGCTTAGCCTCCTACATCACAGGGACGAACACTGAAGCTTTCTTT
clone_size: -; j_call: TRBJ1-2; v_call: TRBV10-3; d_call: TRBD1; cdr3_aa: CAISGGTEYGYTF; cdr3_nt: TGTGCCATCAGTGGGGGGACAGAATATGGCTACACCTTC
clone_size: -; j_call: TRBJ2-7; v_call: TRBV9; d_call: TRBD1; cdr3_aa: CASDRTGTGFYEQYF; cdr3_nt: TGTGCCAGCGATCGGACCGGGACAGGGTTCTACGAGCAGTACTTC
clone_size: -; j_call: TRBJ1-2; v_call: TRBV6-5; d_call: -; cdr3_aa: CASRPGGGGAGYTF; cdr3_nt: TGTGCCAGCAGACCCGGGGGAGGGGGTGCTGGCTACACCTTC